The clone carrying this T cell receptor (beta chain) appeared a single time. The data derive from a study of blood T cell repertoires in COVID-19. Across the whole study: Acute and convalescent COVID-19 specimens originated in the United States, Italy and Spain.

Per the germline V gene, CDR1 is SGHAT and CDR2 is FQNNGV. After removal of 2 bases from V and 1 base from J, the junction contained 1 base not matched to a gene. The CDR3 extends over 14 amino acids. In the original processing: The assay estimated nucleated cells by amplifying reference gene primers. The table came from immunoSEQ multiplex PCR; TCRdb's copy has only in-frame clones and leaves some out. For V, J and clone size, that table is used; D and trimming come from the DNA. The top ten hold 13% of the sample, which has under 200,000 clones, about 80% seen once. The rearrangement links TRBV11-2 to TRBJ1-1; 7 nucleotides agree with TRBD1. Sequencing used peripheral blood. This receptor was identified in a man aged 70 or older who had recovered from COVID-19. The CDR3 DNA is TGTGCCAGCAGCTTAAAGGGGGCGAACACTGAAGCTTTCTTT. Its protein is CASSLKGANTEAFF.